This passage covers 5 T cell receptor beta chains from one sample sequenced in a study of T and B cells in COVID-19 patients. BIOMED2 TRB-A/B primer pools were used in multiplex TRB PCR. From the multiplex PCR reads, TCRdb called clonotypes with MiXCR, one entry per CDR3 protein. The data hold over 800 distinct CDR3 sequences, with about 20% observed a single time. Each TRB amplification used about 250-550 ng of genomic DNA from blood. Sequenced input: blood. The receptors were sampled from a human donor with active COVID-19. The donor label of this sample is uncertain.

This clonotype has only one observation. This rearrangement joins TRBV29-1 to TRBJ1-4; 9 bases map to TRBD1. The CDR3 is made up of 12 amino acids. In germline, CDR1 is SQVTM, CDR2 ANQGSEA. J lost 8 bases, V lost 4 bases, and 2 bases had no gene match. This chain's CDR3 is CSVGTGEEKLFF. Here the CDR3 DNA reads TGCAGCGTTGGGACAGGGGAAGAAAAACTGTTTTTT.

Comments on this clonotype: Being one base from a much bigger clone, this may be a read error. The CDR3 sequence is CATSRGTGTNQPQHF. The CDR3, as DNA: TGTGCCACCAGCAGAGGGACAGGGACCAATCAGCCCCAGCATTTT. The genes are TRBV15 and TRBJ1-5; 8 nucleotides match TRBD1. V shed 1 base, J shed 3 bases, and the junction held 2 bases outside the gene matches. From germline, CDR1 is LNHNV and CDR2 YYDKDF (reference sequence). The CDR3 has 15 residues. The full variable domain, rest sourced from reference TRBV15 and TRBJ1-5, is DAMVIQNPRYQVTQFGKPVTLSCSQTLNHNVMYWYQQKSSQAPKLLFHYYDKDFNNEADTPDNFQSRRPNTSFCFLDIRSPGLGDTAMYLCATSRGTGTNQPQHFGDGTRLSIL.

The chain couples TRBV6-1 to TRBJ1-1; a possible D gene is TRBD1 (6 bases). The CDR3 runs to 10 residues. Germline V gene data show CDR1 as MNHNS and CDR2 as SASEGT. Between the trimmed V and J ends, which lost 6 bases and 11 bases, there was a span of 10 bases. The CDR3 DNA reads as TGTGCCAGCAGGGACAGTTCCGCTTTCTTT. This translates into CASRDSSAFF.

This clonotype was seen a few times. A read error is possible here, since a much larger clone lies one base away. The CDR3 loop reads CASSPQADYGYTF. Written as DNA, the CDR3 is TGTGCCAGCTCACCACAGGCAGACTATGGCTACACCTTC. The chain is built from TRBV18 and TRBJ1-2; D is undetermined. Germline V CDR1 and CDR2: KGHSH, LQKENI. The CDR3 has 13 residues. The germline V and J ends were trimmed by 1 base and 3 bases, with 6 bases remaining between them.

In this sample, this clonotype turned up a few times. The chain joins TRBV2 to TRBJ2-2, with 9 bases aligning to TRBD1. J lost 4 bases, V lost 6 bases, and 3 bases had no gene match. Germline V CDR1 and CDR2: SNHLY, FYNNEI. The CDR3 has 14 residues. The CDR3 DNA reads TGTGCCAGCAGACAGGGGGCGGGCACCGGGGAGCTGTTTTTT. It is translated as CASRQGAGTGELFF.